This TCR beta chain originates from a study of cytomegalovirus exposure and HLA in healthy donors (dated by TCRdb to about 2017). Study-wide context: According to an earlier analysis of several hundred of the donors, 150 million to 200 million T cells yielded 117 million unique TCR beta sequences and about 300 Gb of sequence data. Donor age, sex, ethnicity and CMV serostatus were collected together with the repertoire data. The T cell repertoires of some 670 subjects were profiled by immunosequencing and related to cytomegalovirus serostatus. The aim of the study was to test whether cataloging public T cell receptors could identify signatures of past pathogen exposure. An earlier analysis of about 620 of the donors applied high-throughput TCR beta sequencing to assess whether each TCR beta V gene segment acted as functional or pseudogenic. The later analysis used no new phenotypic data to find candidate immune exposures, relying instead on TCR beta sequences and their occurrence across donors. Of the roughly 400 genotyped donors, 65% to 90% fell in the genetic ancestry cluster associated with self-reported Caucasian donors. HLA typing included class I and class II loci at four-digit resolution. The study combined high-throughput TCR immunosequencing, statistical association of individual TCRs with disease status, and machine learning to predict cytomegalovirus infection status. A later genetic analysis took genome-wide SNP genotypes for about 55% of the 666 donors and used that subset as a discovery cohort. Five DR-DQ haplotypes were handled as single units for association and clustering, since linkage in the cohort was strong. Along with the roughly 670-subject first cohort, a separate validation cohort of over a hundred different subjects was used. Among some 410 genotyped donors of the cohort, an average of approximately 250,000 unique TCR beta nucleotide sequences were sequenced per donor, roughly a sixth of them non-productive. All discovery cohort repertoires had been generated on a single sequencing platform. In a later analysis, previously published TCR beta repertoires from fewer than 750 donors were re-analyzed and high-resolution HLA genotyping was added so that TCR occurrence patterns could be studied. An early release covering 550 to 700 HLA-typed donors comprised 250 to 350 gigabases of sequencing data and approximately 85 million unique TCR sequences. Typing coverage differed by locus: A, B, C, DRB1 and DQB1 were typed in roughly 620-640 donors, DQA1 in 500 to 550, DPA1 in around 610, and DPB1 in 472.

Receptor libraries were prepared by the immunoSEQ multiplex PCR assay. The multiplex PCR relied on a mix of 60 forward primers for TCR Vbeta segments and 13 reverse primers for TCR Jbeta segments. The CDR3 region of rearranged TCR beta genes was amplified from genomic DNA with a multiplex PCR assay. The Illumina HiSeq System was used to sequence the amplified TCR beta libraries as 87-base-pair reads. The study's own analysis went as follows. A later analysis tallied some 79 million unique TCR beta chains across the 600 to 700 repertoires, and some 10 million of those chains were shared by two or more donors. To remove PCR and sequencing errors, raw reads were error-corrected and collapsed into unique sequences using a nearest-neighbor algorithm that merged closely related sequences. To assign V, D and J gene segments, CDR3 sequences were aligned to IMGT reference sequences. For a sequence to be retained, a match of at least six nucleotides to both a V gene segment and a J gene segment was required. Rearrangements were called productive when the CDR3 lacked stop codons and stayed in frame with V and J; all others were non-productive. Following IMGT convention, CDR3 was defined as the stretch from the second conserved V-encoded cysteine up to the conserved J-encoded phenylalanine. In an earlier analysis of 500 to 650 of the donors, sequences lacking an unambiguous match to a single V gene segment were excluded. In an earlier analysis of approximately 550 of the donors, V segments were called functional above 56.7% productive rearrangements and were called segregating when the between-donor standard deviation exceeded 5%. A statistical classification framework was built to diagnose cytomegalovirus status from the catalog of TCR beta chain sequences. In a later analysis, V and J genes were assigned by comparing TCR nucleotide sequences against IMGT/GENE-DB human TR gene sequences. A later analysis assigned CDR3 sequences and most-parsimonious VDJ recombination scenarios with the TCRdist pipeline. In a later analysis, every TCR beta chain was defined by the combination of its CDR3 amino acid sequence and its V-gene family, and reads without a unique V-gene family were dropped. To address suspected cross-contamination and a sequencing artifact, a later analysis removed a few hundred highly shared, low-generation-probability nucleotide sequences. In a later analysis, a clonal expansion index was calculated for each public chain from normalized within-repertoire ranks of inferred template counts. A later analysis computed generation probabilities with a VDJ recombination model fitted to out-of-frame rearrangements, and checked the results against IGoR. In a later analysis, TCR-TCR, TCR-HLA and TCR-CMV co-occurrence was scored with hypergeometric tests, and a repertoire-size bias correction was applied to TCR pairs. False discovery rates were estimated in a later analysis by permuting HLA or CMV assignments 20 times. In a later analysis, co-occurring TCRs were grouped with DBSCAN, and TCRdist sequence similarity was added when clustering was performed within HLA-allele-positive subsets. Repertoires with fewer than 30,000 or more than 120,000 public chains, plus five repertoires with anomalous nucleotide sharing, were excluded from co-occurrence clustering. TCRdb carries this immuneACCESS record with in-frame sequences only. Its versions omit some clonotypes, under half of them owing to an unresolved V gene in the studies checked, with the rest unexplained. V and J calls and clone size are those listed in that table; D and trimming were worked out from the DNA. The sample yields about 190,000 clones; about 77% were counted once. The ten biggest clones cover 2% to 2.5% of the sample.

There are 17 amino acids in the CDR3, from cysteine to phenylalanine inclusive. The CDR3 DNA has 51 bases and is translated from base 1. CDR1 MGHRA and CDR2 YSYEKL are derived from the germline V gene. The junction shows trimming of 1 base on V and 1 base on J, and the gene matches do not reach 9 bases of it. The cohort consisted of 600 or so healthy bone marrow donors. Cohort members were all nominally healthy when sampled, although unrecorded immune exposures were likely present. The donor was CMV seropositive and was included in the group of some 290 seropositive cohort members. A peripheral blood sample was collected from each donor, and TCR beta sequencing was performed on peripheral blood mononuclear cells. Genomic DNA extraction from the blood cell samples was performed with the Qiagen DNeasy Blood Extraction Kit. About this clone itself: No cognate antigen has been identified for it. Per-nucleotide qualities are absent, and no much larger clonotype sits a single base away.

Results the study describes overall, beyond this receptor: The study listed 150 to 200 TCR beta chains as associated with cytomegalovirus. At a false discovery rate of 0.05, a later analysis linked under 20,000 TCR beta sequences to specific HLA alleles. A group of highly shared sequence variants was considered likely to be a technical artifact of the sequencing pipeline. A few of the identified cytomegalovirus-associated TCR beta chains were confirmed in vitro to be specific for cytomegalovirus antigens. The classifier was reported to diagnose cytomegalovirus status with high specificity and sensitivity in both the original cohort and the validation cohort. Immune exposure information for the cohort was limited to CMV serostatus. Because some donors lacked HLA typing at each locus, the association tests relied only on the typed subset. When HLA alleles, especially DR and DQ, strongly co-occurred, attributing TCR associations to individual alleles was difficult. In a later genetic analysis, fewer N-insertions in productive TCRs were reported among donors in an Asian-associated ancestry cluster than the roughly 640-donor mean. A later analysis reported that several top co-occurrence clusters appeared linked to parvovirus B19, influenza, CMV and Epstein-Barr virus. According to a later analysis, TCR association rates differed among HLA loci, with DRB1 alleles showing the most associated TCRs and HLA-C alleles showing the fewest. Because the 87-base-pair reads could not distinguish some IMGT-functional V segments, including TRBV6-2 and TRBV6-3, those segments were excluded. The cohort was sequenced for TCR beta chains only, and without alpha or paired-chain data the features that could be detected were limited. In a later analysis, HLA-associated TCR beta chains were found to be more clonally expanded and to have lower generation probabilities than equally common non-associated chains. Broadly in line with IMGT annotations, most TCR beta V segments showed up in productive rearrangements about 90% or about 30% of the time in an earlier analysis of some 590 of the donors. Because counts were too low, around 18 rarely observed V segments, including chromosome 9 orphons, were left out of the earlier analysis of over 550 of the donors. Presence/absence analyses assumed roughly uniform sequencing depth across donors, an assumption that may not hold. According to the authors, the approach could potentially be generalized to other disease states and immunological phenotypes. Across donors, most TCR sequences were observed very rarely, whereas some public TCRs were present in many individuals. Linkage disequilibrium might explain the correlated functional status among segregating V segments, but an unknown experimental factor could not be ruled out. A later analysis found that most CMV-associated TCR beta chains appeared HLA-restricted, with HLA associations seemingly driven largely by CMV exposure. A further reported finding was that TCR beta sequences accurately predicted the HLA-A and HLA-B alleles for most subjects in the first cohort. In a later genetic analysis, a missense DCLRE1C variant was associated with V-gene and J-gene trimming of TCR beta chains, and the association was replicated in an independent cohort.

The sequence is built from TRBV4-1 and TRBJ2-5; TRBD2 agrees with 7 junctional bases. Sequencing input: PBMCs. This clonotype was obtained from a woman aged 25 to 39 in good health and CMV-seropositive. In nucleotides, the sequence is TGCGCCAGCAGCCAAGGGCCCAGCGGGACCTTCCAAGAGACCCAGTACTTC. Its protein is CASSQGPSGTFQETQYF.